This T cell receptor (beta chain) comes out of a study of shared clonotypes between healthy human individuals. Each replicate PCR on the sorted subsets used about 0.2 ug DNA (around 30,000 T cell genomes). Sequencing was performed with immunoSEQ multiplex PCR; in TCRdb, only in-frame clones are kept and a portion is missing. The table shows just over 2,000,000 clones, with about 94% occurring only once. The CDR3 spans 14 residues. The germline CDR1 and CDR2 sequences are SEHNR and FQNEAQ (reference sequence). With 2 bases clipped from V and 3 bases from J, the junction kept 4 bases outside the gene matches. Selected positively for CCR7 and CD45RO-negative, naive CD8 cells excluded terminally differentiated effector memory CD45RA+ cells. Among the donors, all were Caucasian adults who lived in Nashville, Tennessee.

This clonotype was sampled from a man younger than 35 in good health. The rearrangement joins TRBV7-9 to TRBJ2-7; 7 nucleotides agree with TRBD1. Sequencing was carried out using naive CD8+ T cells sorted from blood. The CDR3 here is CASSLSDRVYEQYF. DNA of the CDR3: TGTGCCAGCAGCTTATCAGACAGGGTCTACGAGCAGTACTTC.